The 31 T cell receptor beta chains reported below all come from one sample, sequenced in a study of cytomegalovirus exposure and HLA in healthy donors. PCR was performed using 60 Vbeta and 13 Jbeta primers. Clones were sequenced by immunoSEQ multiplex PCR, and TCRdb holds only the in-frame ones, with some missing. Seen here are 110,000 to 150,000 clones, about two thirds observed once, and the top ten hold around 1.9%. Sequenced: PBMCs. These receptors were taken from an older woman in good health and CMV-seropositive.

The chain has TRBV7-8 and TRBJ1-2; TRBD1 might be the D (6 bases). V gave up 1 base and J gave up 4 bases, with 10 bases separating them. Germline CDR1 reads SGHVS; CDR2 reads FQNEAQ. This CDR3 is built from 14 residues. The CDR3 loop is CASSLETGPYGYTF. The CDR3 bases are TGTGCCAGCAGCTTAGAGACAGGCCCCTATGGCTACACCTTC. The full variable domain, rest sourced from reference TRBV7-8 and TRBJ1-2, is GAGVSQSPRYKVAKRGQDVALRCDPISGHVSLFWYQQALGQGPEFLTYFQNEAQLDKSGLPSDRFFAERPEGSVSTLKIQRTQQEDSAVYLCASSLETGPYGYTFGSGTRLTVV.

This chain uses TRBV6-1 with TRBJ2-5; the match to TRBD1 covers 9 bases. The assigned J gene may be wrong: the sequence end matches TRBJ2-7 better. The CDR3 totals 15 residues. Germline V gives CDR1 MNHNS, CDR2 SASEGT. The CDR3 loop reads CASKRDRGSSYEQYF. In nucleotides, the CDR3 is TGTGCCAGCAAAAGAGACAGGGGGAGCTCCTACGAGCAGTACTTC.

V and J are TRBV5-1 and TRBJ2-7; 12 positions agree with TRBD1. The CDR3 extends over 14 amino acids. CDR1 and CDR2 (germline): SGHRS, YFSETQ. The trim removed 4 bases at V and 7 bases at J, leaving 6 bases unmatched. The CDR3 sequence is CASSGGQGAYEQYF. The CDR3 DNA is TGCGCCAGCAGCGGGGGACAGGGGGCGTATGAGCAGTACTTC.

The chain carries TRBV9 and TRBJ1-1; a weak D match, TRBD1 (6 bases). Germline V gene data show CDR1 as SGDLS and CDR2 as YYNGEE. Trimming left V 3 bases short and J 5 bases short, with 14 bases between. CDR3 length: 14 residues. CDR3 amino acids: CASSGPTQGTEAFF. CDR3 coding DNA: TGTGCCAGCAGCGGACCGACGCAGGGGACTGAAGCTTTCTTT.

This clone was seen a single time. V and J are TRBV7-3 and TRBJ2-1; 9 nucleotides match TRBD2. This CDR3 has 14 amino acids. Germline values: CDR1 SGHTA, CDR2 FQGTGA. V was pared by 4 bases and J by 10 bases, with 8 bases of the junction left unmatched. The CDR3 reads CASSSGTSSWEQFF. In DNA form, the CDR3 reads TGTGCCAGCAGCTCCGGGACTAGCTCCTGGGAGCAGTTCTTC.

V and J are TRBV4-1 and TRBJ1-2; 8 bases map to TRBD1. The CDR3 extends over 16 amino acids. V was clipped by 1 base and J by 5 bases; unmatched bases: 9. The germline V gene encodes CDR1 MGHRA and CDR2 YSYEKL. The CDR3 nucleotides are TGCGCCAGCAGCCAAGCCCCCGGAACAGGGGGTTATGGCTACACCTTC. This sequence encodes CASSQAPGTGGYGYTF.

This clone was seen more than once but under ten times. CDR3 nucleotides: TGTGCCAGCAACCAGGGAGGGGGGTGGGATACGCAGTATTTT. The encoded protein is CASNQGGGWDTQYF. The V and J genes are TRBV6-5 and TRBJ2-3, with D possibly being TRBD2 (7 bases). V lost 7 bases, J lost 6 bases, and 17 bases lay in between. This CDR3 region has 14 residues. CDR1 and CDR2 from the germline V gene are MNHEY and SVGAGI.

The rearrangement joins TRBV7-9 to TRBJ1-5; D gene uncertain. With 1 base removed from V and 4 bases from J, the gap between germline ends came to 8 bases. The germline V gene encodes CDR1 SEHNR and CDR2 FQNEAQ (reference sequence). There are 14 residues in the CDR3. CDR3 coding DNA: TGTGCCAGCAGCTTAGGCAGTTTAAATCAGCCCCAGCATTTT. Amino acids: CASSLGSLNQPQHF.

V and J are TRBV5-1 and TRBJ2-5; 7 nucleotides align to TRBD1. This CDR3 has 13 residues. Trimming at V came to 2 bases and at J to 4 bases, leaving 2 bases not matched to a gene. In germline, CDR1 is SGHRS, CDR2 YFSETQ. CDR3 loop: CASSFRQGETQYF. The CDR3 bases are TGCGCCAGCAGCTTCCGACAGGGAGAGACCCAGTACTTC.

The V call is TRBV19, the J call TRBJ1-1, with 9 bases lining up with TRBD1. Losses at the gene ends were 5 bases for V and 0 bases for J; bases not matched to a gene: 7. Germline loops: CDR1 LNHDA, CDR2 SQIVND (reference sequence). The CDR3 consists of 16 residues. The CDR3 nucleotides read TGTGCCAGTAGTCTTCGGACAGGGGCGTTGAACACTGAAGCTTTCTTT. Translation: CASSLRTGALNTEAFF. The variable domain in full, completed from reference TRBV19 and TRBJ1-1, reads DGGITQSPKYLFRKEGQNVTLSCEQNLNHDAMYWYRQDPGQGLRLIYYSQIVNDFQKGDIAEGYSVSREKKESFPLTVTSAQKNPTAFYLCASSLRTGALNTEAFFGQGTRLTVV.

The chain links TRBV4-1 to TRBJ1-1; TRBD1 matches at 8 bases. V shed 4 bases, J shed 7 bases, and the junction held 14 bases outside the gene matches. Germline CDR1 and CDR2: MGHRA and YSYEKL. The CDR3 extends over 16 amino acids. The CDR3 DNA follows: TGCGCCAGCAGCCCGGGGGCCCAGGGGGCTTCCCTTGAAGCTTTCTTT. Its translation is CASSPGAQGASLEAFF.

The sample holds a few counts of this clone. The genes are TRBV16 and TRBJ1-1; D not certain. Trimming removed 3 bases from V and 0 bases from J, with 5 bases in between. The germline V gene encodes CDR1 KGHSY and CDR2 FQNENV. CDR3 length: 13 residues. Here the CDR3 DNA reads TGTGCCAGCAGCCAGGGCCTGAACACTGAAGCTTTCTTT. It codes for CASSQGLNTEAFF.

A few counts support this clone. The chain combines TRBV18 with TRBJ1-1, with 11 bases lining up with TRBD1. The V gene end was trimmed by 6 bases and the J gene end by 0 bases; junction bases not matched to a gene: 3. The CDR3 length is 15 residues. The V gene's germline CDR1 is KGHSH and CDR2 LQKENI. CDR3 sequence reads: CASSRDRGLNTEAFF. For the CDR3, the DNA is TGTGCCAGCTCTCGGGACAGGGGGTTGAACACTGAAGCTTTCTTT. The complete variable domain, with remaining parts taken from reference TRBV18 and TRBJ1-1, reads NAGVMQNPRHLVRRRGQEARLRCSPMKGHSHVYWYRQLPEEGLKFMVYLQKENIIDESGMPKERFSAEFPKEGPSILRIQQVVRGDSAAYFCASSRDRGLNTEAFFGQGTRLTVV.

DNA for the CDR3: TGTGCCAGCACAGTTCGGACGGGAGATGGCTACACCTTC. Encoded protein: CASTVRTGDGYTF. V usage is TRBV6-5 and J usage is TRBJ1-2; D gene unclear. The CDR3 is 13 residues long. Looked up from germline, CDR1 is MNHEY and CDR2 is SVGAGI. V lost 7 bases, J lost 6 bases, and 15 bases lay in between.

V is TRBV7-2 and J is TRBJ2-3; 12 bases line up with TRBD2. Germline CDR1 and CDR2: SGHTA and FQGNSA. The ends lost 5 bases at V and 5 bases at J; junction bases unmatched: 5. There are 15 residues in the CDR3. The CDR3 protein is CASSPAGLAGDTQYF. The CDR3, as DNA: TGTGCCAGCAGCCCCGCGGGACTAGCGGGAGATACGCAGTATTTT.

The chain uses TRBV9 and TRBJ2-2; 10 bases align to TRBD2. This CDR3 spans 16 amino acids. Looked up from germline, CDR1 is SGDLS and CDR2 is YYNGEE. The V gene end was trimmed by 0 bases and the J gene end by 4 bases; junction bases not matched to a gene: 3. CDR3 loop: CASSVGSGRATGELFF. CDR3 DNA sequence: TGTGCCAGCAGCGTAGGGAGCGGGAGGGCCACCGGGGAGCTGTTTTTT.

The chain uses TRBV25-1 and TRBJ2-2; the match to TRBD1 covers 7 bases. Trimming at V came to 5 bases and at J to 6 bases, leaving 6 bases not matched to a gene. Germline values: CDR1 MGHDK, CDR2 SYGVNS. The CDR3 spans 14 residues. CDR3 nucleotide sequence: TGTGCCAGCAGTTTCCAGGGACAGTCCGGGGAGCTGTTTTTT. This gives the protein CASSFQGQSGELFF.

This clone has only a few counts. The chain joins TRBV6-1 to TRBJ2-1, with 12 bases that match TRBD1. This CDR3 region has 13 residues. J lost 9 bases, V lost 6 bases, and 3 bases had no gene match. CDR1 is MNHNS, CDR2 SASEGT, per germline. This CDR3 is CASSRDRGPEQFF. In nucleotides, the CDR3 is TGTGCCAGCAGCCGGGACAGGGGGCCTGAGCAGTTCTTC.

The chain uses TRBV29-1 and TRBJ1-1, with 10 bases fitting TRBD1. The CDR3 runs 14 residues. The J segment lost 3 bases and the V segment lost 4 bases, leaving 5 bases of the junction unmatched. Germline-derived CDR1 and CDR2 are SQVTM and ANQGSEA. DNA of the CDR3: TGCAGCGTTGTCGAGGGGACAGGGGACACTGAAGCTTTCTTT. Residues: CSVVEGTGDTEAFF.

This clone has just a few counts. The gene calls are TRBV5-5 and TRBJ1-1; D possibly corresponds to TRBD1 (6 bases). This CDR3 is 13 amino acids long. Germline assignment: CDR1 SGHKS and CDR2 YYEKEE (reference sequence). V was clipped by 4 bases and J by 8 bases, with 15 bases between them. CDR3 in DNA: TGTGCCAGCAGCGCTGGGGGCAGGGGAGAAGCTTTCTTT. Translated: CASSAGGRGEAFF.

The V call is TRBV2, the J call TRBJ1-6; 12 nucleotides agree with TRBD1. From germline, CDR1 is SNHLY and CDR2 FYNNEI. This CDR3 has 15 amino acids. The ends lost 8 bases at V and 5 bases at J; junction bases unmatched: 4. The CDR3 spells CASAGTGGDNSPLHF. The CDR3, as DNA: TGTGCCAGCGCTGGGACAGGGGGCGATAATTCACCCCTCCACTTT.

The CDR3 is CASSYPSGLADEQFF. CDR3 bases: TGTGCCAGCAGTTACCCCTCTGGACTAGCCGATGAGCAGTTCTTC. V gene TRBV6-6 combines with J gene TRBJ2-1, with 8 positions matching TRBD2. Germline V gives CDR1 MNHNY, CDR2 SVGAGI (reference sequence). J lost 8 bases, V lost 2 bases, and 8 bases had no gene match. The CDR3 runs 15 residues.

V gene TRBV10-1 combines with J gene TRBJ1-5, with a possible D match to TRBD1 (5 bases). The CDR3 contains 13 residues. Trimming left V 8 bases short and J 6 bases short, with 14 bases between. Germline V lookup: CDR1 WNHNN, CDR2 SYGVQD (reference sequence). The CDR3 DNA reads TGCGCCAGCTCGCAGGGTTTTGGTCAGCCCCAGCATTTT. It translates to CASSQGFGQPQHF.

V is TRBV4-2 and J is TRBJ2-3; TRBD2 aligns across 16 bases. In germline, CDR1 is LGHNA, CDR2 YNFKEQ. The ends lost 4 bases at V and 5 bases at J; junction bases unmatched: 3. The CDR3 has 16 amino acids. DNA of the CDR3: TGTGCCAGCAGCCGGGGACTAGCGGGAGGGGGAGATACGCAGTATTTT. As protein: CASSRGLAGGGDTQYF.

In DNA, the CDR3 is TGTGCCAGCAATGTTAGGGGGGCTTTCTTT. Translating it yields CASNVRGAFF. The chain couples TRBV2 to TRBJ1-1; a weak D match, TRBD1 (6 bases). V lost 7 bases and J 11 bases, leaving 11 bases between the germline ends. Germline V lookup: CDR1 SNHLY, CDR2 FYNNEI. The CDR3 length is 10 residues.

V and J are TRBV28 and TRBJ1-4; perhaps TRBD1 as D (6 bases). Germline assignment: CDR1 MDHEN and CDR2 SYDVKM. This CDR3 is built from 16 residues. Trimming took 6 bases from V and 8 from J, leaving 22 bases between them. This CDR3 is CASSASQGQVGEKLFF. DNA for the CDR3: TGTGCCAGCAGCGCCTCACAGGGTCAGGTTGGAGAAAAACTGTTTTTT.

This chain joins TRBV5-6 and TRBJ2-2; D not certain. With 4 bases removed from V and 2 bases from J, the gap between germline ends came to 3 bases. The germline V gene has CDR1 SGHDT and CDR2 YYEEEE. The CDR3 has 12 amino acids. The CDR3 loop is CASSLNTGELFF. The CDR3 nucleotides are TGTGCCAGCAGCCTAAACACCGGGGAGCTGTTTTTT.

In its sample, this clone was seen a few times. The V call is TRBV29-1, the J call TRBJ1-2, with D perhaps matching TRBD1 (5 bases). Germline CDR1 SQVTM, CDR2 ANQGSEA. V dropped 4 bases and J dropped 4 bases, with 13 bases sitting between them. The CDR3 is 13 residues long. The CDR3 loop reads CSVGGVGSYGYTF. CDR3 nucleotides: TGCAGCGTTGGGGGGGTCGGTAGCTATGGCTACACCTTC.

J is TRBJ2-2 and V is TRBV2; 9 nucleotides align to TRBD1. V gave up 10 bases and J gave up 6 bases; unmatched junction bases: 6. This CDR3 is 13 amino acids long. Germline-derived CDR1 and CDR2 are SNHLY and FYNNEI. CDR3 region: CATGGQGPGELFF. DNA for the CDR3: TGTGCCACCGGAGGACAGGGGCCCGGGGAGCTGTTTTTT.

This clone was seen only once. The V call is TRBV6-6, the J call TRBJ1-1, with 9 bases matching TRBD1. The CDR3 is 13 amino acids. CDR1 MNHNY and CDR2 SVGAGI come from the germline V gene (reference sequence). V trimming: 7 bases; J trimming: 4 bases; junction bases outside the gene matches: 4. In DNA, the CDR3 is TGTGCCAGCACCCAGACAGGGGGCACTGAAGCTTTCTTT. Translation gives CASTQTGGTEAFF.

This clone was detected only a few times. This CDR3 is CASSPQGVTEAFF. The DNA of the CDR3 is TGTGCCAGCAGTCCCCAGGGGGTGACTGAAGCTTTCTTT. V gene TRBV2 combines with J gene TRBJ1-1; 7 bases are a match to TRBD1. Germline CDR1 is SNHLY and CDR2 is FYNNEI. This CDR3 contains 13 residues. The trim removed 5 bases at V and 5 bases at J, leaving 5 bases unmatched.